This TCR beta chain was recorded in a study of OX40 agonist ivuxolimab in advanced cancers. Study at large: More than 35% of patients had received prior checkpoint inhibitor therapy.

Between the trimmed V and J ends, which lost 5 bases and 13 bases, there was a span of 18 bases. The CDR3 consists of 13 residues. Germline V CDR1 and CDR2: SGHTA, FQGTGA. The protocol was immunoSEQ multiplex PCR, while the TCRdb copy is restricted to in-frame clones and leaves out a portion. Among more than 85,000 clones, roughly nine tenths were seen once, and the ten largest hold 0.27%. Broader study findings: Some patients who did not respond also had low normalized T-cell clonal expansion. By week 6 at 0.1 to 3.0 mg/kg, blood CD4+ and CD8+ T cells had expanded clonally. Researchers did not determine the expanded peripheral T cells' antigen specificity.

A remark on this clone: Its target is unknown.

Specimen: CD4+ or CD8+ T cells sorted from blood, collected in a trial of the OX40 agonist ivuxolimab. The clonotype comes from an adult with an advanced solid tumor such as melanoma, head and neck, liver or kidney cancer. J is TRBJ2-1 and V is TRBV7-3, with D possibly being TRBD2 (6 bases). The CDR3 region is CASSHRDSGRQFF. The DNA of the CDR3 is TGTGCCAGCAGCCACCGGGACTCAGGACGTCAGTTCTTC.